This TCR beta chain was identified in a study of a mutant IDH1 vaccine in newly diagnosed glioma. For the study at large: Radiotherapy alone preceded vaccination by 4-6 weeks; alternatively, vaccination started with temozolomide cycles. Receipt of radiotherapy, temozolomide, or both preceded the study, and most received both.

Whole-study findings and limits: Top-clonotype changes in peripheral T cells seemed unrelated to pseudoprogression.

In this sample, this clone turned up once. Its antigen remains unidentified. Using immunoSEQ multiplex PCR, the repertoire was profiled, and TCRdb retains in-frame clones only, with some absent. The data contain 50,000 to 65,000 clones, approximately 82% of them seen just once; the ten biggest clones take up roughly 3.5%. As to time point: week 5, during vaccination. The vaccine gave 300 ug of a 20-mer mutant IDH1 peptide subcutaneously per dose. New IDH1-mutant, ATRX-lost WHO grade 3 or 4 astrocytomas occurred in donors. The CDR3 totals 17 residues. Trimming left V 6 bases short and J 4 bases short, with 20 bases between. Germline assignment: CDR1 SGHDT and CDR2 YYEEEE.

V gene TRBV5-6 combines with J gene TRBJ2-6, with D possibly matching TRBD2 (6 bases). This clonotype originated in a man younger than 45 with glioma. The source was PBMCs, collected from a glioma patient whose treatment included an IDH1 peptide vaccine. The CDR3 DNA reads as TGTGCCAGCAAGAGGCGGGGAATGTCTCTGGGGGCCAACGTCCTGACTTTC. The encoded protein is CASKRRGMSLGANVLTF.